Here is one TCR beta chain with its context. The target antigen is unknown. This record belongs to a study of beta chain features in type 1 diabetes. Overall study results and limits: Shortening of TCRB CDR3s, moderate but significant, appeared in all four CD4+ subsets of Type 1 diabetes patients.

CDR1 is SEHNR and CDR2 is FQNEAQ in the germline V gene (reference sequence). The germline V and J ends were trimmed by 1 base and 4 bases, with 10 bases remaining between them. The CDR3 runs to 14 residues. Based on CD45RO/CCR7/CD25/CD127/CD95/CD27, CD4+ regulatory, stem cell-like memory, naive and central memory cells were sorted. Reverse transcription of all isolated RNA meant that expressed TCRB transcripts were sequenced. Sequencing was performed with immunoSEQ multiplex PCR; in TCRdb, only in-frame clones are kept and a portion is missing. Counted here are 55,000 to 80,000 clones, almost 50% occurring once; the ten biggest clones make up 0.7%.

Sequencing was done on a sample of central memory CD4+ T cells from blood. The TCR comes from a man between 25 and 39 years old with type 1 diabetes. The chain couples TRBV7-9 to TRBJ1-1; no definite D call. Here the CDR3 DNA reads TGTGCCAGCAGCTTAGGCGCATCGAGCACTGAAGCTTTCTTT. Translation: CASSLGASSTEAFF.